This TCR beta chain came from a study of control samples from healthy donors and cancer patients. Sequencing used immunoSEQ multiplex PCR; TCRdb keeps in-frame clones, though not all of them. The data show 150,000 or so clones, approximately 92% seen once. The CDR3 consists of 17 residues. CDR1 is SGHRS and CDR2 is YFSETQ in the germline V gene. The V and J ends lost 1 base and 4 bases respectively, with 17 bases between them. The receptor's source is a man aged 18-30 years in good health. V and J are TRBV5-1 and TRBJ2-2, with D perhaps TRBD1 (6 bases). The sequenced sample was blood. The CDR3 bases are TGCGCCAGCAGCTTGTTTCCTCTGGGGGCGGGCACCGGGGAGCTGTTTTTT. Its protein is CASSLFPLGAGTGELFF.